What follows are 27 T cell receptor beta chains derived from one specimen sequenced in a study of blood T cell repertoires in COVID-19. The table came from immunoSEQ multiplex PCR; TCRdb's copy has only in-frame clones and leaves some out. This table has roughly 500,000 clones, 89% appearing once. Specimen: peripheral blood. The receptors were gathered from a man aged 18 to 29 with COVID-19, enrolled during active disease.

V gene TRBV7-2 combines with J gene TRBJ1-5; D is perhaps TRBD1 (5 bases). The V gene's germline CDR1 is SGHTA and CDR2 FQGNSA. V shed 1 base and J shed 4 bases, with 14 bases lying between them. The CDR3 is 16 amino acids. The CDR3 protein is CASSLGWGELNQPQHF. DNA for the CDR3: TGTGCCAGCAGCTTAGGCTGGGGGGAGTTGAATCAGCCCCAGCATTTT.

The chain has TRBV5-1 and TRBJ2-1; 12 bases are a match to TRBD2. The germline CDR1 and CDR2 sequences are SGHRS and YFSETQ. After removal of 3 bases from V and 4 bases from J, the junction contained 8 bases not matched to a gene. The CDR3 sequence is 17 residues long. CDR3 in amino acids: CASSWGPLAGGYNEQFF. CDR3 DNA: TGCGCCAGCAGCTGGGGCCCTCTAGCGGGAGGGTACAATGAGCAGTTCTTC.

The chain joins TRBV5-4 to TRBJ2-2; 8 positions agree with TRBD2. The CDR3 extends over 14 amino acids. From germline, CDR1 is SGHNT and CDR2 YYREEE (reference sequence). The V segment lost 4 bases and the J segment 6 bases; nucleotides outside the gene matches: 5. CDR3 coding DNA: TGTGCCAGCAGCCGGACGGGGGGGCCCGGGGAGCTGTTTTTT. This gives the protein CASSRTGGPGELFF.

This rearrangement joins TRBV9 to TRBJ2-2; 9 bases line up with TRBD2. Per the germline V gene, CDR1 is SGDLS and CDR2 is YYNGEE. The CDR3 is 17 amino acids. V trimming: 0 bases; J trimming: 4 bases; junction bases outside the gene matches: 7. The CDR3, as DNA: TGTGCCAGCAGCGTAGTGTCAGCGGGAGGACTCACCGGGGAGCTGTTTTTT. It yields the protein CASSVVSAGGLTGELFF.

In regard to this clone: The identical CDR3 is also encoded by other nucleotide sequences in the sample. The rearrangement uses TRBV24-1 and TRBJ2-3; TRBD1 agrees at 8 bases. CDR1 and CDR2 (germline): KGHDR, SFDVKD. CDR3 length: 15 residues. Germline trimming cut 3 bases from V and 4 bases from J; bases unmatched to any gene: 5. Here the CDR3 reads CATSDAGGRADTQYF. As DNA, the CDR3 is TGTGCCACCAGTGATGCAGGGGGCAGGGCAGATACGCAGTATTTT.

This clone has only one observation. The CDR3 protein is CASSYGSQPQHF. CDR3 DNA sequence: TGTGCCAGCAGTTACGGGAGTCAGCCCCAGCATTTT. The chain combines TRBV6-5 with TRBJ1-5; D unresolved. Germline V gives CDR1 MNHEY, CDR2 SVGAGI. The V gene lost 2 bases and the J gene lost 6 bases, with 5 bases spanning the gap. CDR3 length: 12 residues.

The chain combines TRBV18 with TRBJ2-4; D is possibly TRBD2 (6 bases). CDR3 length equals 16 residues. Trimming shortened V by 6 bases and J by 7 bases, and 22 bases separated the two germline ends. Germline V gene lookup returns CDR1 KGHSH and CDR2 LQKENI. CDR3 sequence reads: CASSRGTGTWGNIQYF. The CDR3 region has the DNA TGTGCCAGCTCCCGGGGAACCGGGACTTGGGGCAACATTCAGTACTTC.

This clone showed up just a few times. V gene TRBV7-2 combines with J gene TRBJ2-5; possibly TRBD2 for D (6 bases). The CDR3 is 14 amino acids. V was cut by 1 base and J by 3 bases, with 9 bases left in between. CDR1 is SGHTA and CDR2 is FQGNSA in the germline V gene. CDR3 sequence reads: CASSLEVAEETQYF. Written as DNA, the CDR3 is TGTGCCAGCAGCTTAGAAGTAGCGGAAGAGACCCAGTACTTC.

There are a few counts of this clone. The chain links TRBV27 to TRBJ1-6; a weak D match, TRBD1 (5 bases). The V and J ends lost 5 bases and 8 bases respectively, with 13 bases between them. CDR1 and CDR2 (germline): MNHEY, SMNVEV (reference sequence). CDR3 length equals 14 residues. The CDR3 sequence: CASSTGTTHSPLHF. The CDR3 DNA is TGTGCCAGCAGTACCGGGACTACACATTCACCCCTCCACTTT.

The rearrangement joins TRBV5-5 to TRBJ1-1, with D maybe TRBD1 (5 bases). The CDR3 is made up of 12 amino acids. The V end was cut by 5 bases, the J end by 6 bases, with 11 bases between. Germline V gene lookup returns CDR1 SGHKS and CDR2 YYEKEE (reference sequence). The CDR3: CASSRTTAEAFF. The CDR3 DNA reads as TGTGCCAGCAGTCGGACGACAGCTGAAGCTTTCTTT.

The rearrangement joins TRBV30 to TRBJ1-1; 12 bases line up with TRBD1. The length of the CDR3 is 14 residues. Germline CDR1 reads GTSNPN; CDR2 reads SVGIG (reference sequence). The J segment lost 4 bases and the V segment lost 2 bases, leaving 2 bases of the junction unmatched. Here the CDR3 reads CAWSSGQGATEAFF. CDR3 DNA sequence: TGTGCCTGGAGTTCGGGACAGGGGGCCACTGAAGCTTTCTTT.

The rearrangement uses TRBV5-1 and TRBJ2-5; 7 bases match TRBD2. The V segment lost 2 bases and the J segment 2 bases; nucleotides outside the gene matches: 12. Germline V CDR1 and CDR2: SGHRS, YFSETQ. CDR3 size: 17 residues. CDR3 nucleotide sequence: TGCGCCAGCAGCTTTTTGGCTCGGGACTACTTACAAGAGACCCAGTACTTC. Translation gives CASSFLARDYLQETQYF.

The V call is TRBV27, the J call TRBJ2-1; TRBD2 agrees at 8 bases. The CDR3 loop spans 16 amino acids. The V and J ends lost 3 bases and 7 bases, in that order; junction bases with no gene match: 11. Germline assignment: CDR1 MNHEY and CDR2 SMNVEV (reference sequence). The CDR3 region is CASSFRLAGGINEQFF. The CDR3 DNA is TGTGCCAGCAGTTTTCGGTTGGCGGGGGGCATTAATGAGCAGTTCTTC.

The chain employs TRBV6-1 and TRBJ1-2; D may be TRBD1 (5 bases). Germline V lookup: CDR1 MNHNS, CDR2 SASEGT. The length of the CDR3 is 14 residues. The V gene lost 1 base and the J gene lost 8 bases, with 14 bases spanning the gap. The CDR3 nucleotides read TGTGCCAGCAGTGAAGGTGGGGCCCTCAGGGGCTACACCTTC. Translating gives CASSEGGALRGYTF.

J is TRBJ2-3 and V is TRBV24-1, with 7 bases identical to TRBD1. The germline gives CDR1 KGHDR, CDR2 SFDVKD. V shed 3 bases, J shed 2 bases, and the junction held 1 base outside the gene matches. The CDR3 totals 14 residues. DNA for the CDR3: TGTGCCACCAGTGATACAGGGGTCACAGATACGCAGTATTTT. It specifies CATSDTGVTDTQYF.

The chain recombines TRBV7-9 with TRBJ2-1, with D possibly TRBD1 on 10 matching bases. CDR1 SEHNR and CDR2 FQNEAQ come from the germline V gene (reference sequence). The V gene lost 8 bases and the J gene lost 8 bases, with 22 bases spanning the gap. This CDR3 has 15 residues. The CDR3 sequence is CASGDRGLAGDEQFF. The DNA of the CDR3 is TGTGCCAGCGGGGACAGGGGACTAGCTGGGGATGAGCAGTTCTTC.

This chain joins TRBV2 and TRBJ1-1; 8 bases map to TRBD1. The junction had 5 bases not matched to a gene; V was cut back by 8 bases and J by 0 bases. The length of the CDR3 is 14 residues. The germline gives CDR1 SNHLY, CDR2 FYNNEI. CDR3 loop: CASGRTGLNTEAFF. Here the CDR3 DNA reads TGTGCCAGCGGTAGGACAGGGTTGAACACTGAAGCTTTCTTT.

The CDR3 bases are TGTGCCAGCAGCCTCCTGGGACTGCGGTGGACCCTCCACTTT. Its protein is CASSLLGLRWTLHF. The chain joins TRBV3-1 (or the pseudogene TRBV3-2) to TRBJ1-6, with D maybe TRBD1 (5 bases). V was cut by 4 bases and J by 14 bases, with 18 bases left in between. Per the germline V gene, CDR1 is LGHDT and CDR2 is YNNKEL (reference sequence). The CDR3 length is 14 residues.

The V gene is TRBV2, the J gene TRBJ2-7, with D possibly TRBD1 on 6 matching bases. The germline CDR1 and CDR2 sequences are SNHLY and FYNNEI. V lost 6 bases, J lost 0 bases, and 15 bases lay in between. The CDR3 is 15 residues long. CDR3 residues: CASRPTGTLSYEQYF. CDR3 coding DNA: TGTGCCAGCAGACCTACAGGGACCCTCTCCTACGAGCAGTACTTC.

V usage is TRBV10-2 and J usage is TRBJ1-1, with D unresolved. Trimming removed 6 bases at V and 11 bases at J, with 16 bases between. Germline values: CDR1 WSHSY, CDR2 SAAADI. This CDR3 comprises 12 residues. The CDR3 loop is CASSLDERYAFF. The CDR3 coding sequence is TGCGCCAGCAGCCTCGATGAGAGATATGCTTTCTTT.

The J gene is TRBJ2-2, the V gene TRBV2; 10 bases fit TRBD1. CDR1 and CDR2 from the germline V gene are SNHLY and FYNNEI. With V trimmed by 11 bases and J by 6 bases, 9 bases remained unmatched. The CDR3 extends over 14 amino acids. CDR3 in amino acids: CAGRQGAGPGELFF. The CDR3 region has the DNA TGTGCCGGCCGACAGGGGGCGGGACCCGGGGAGCTGTTTTTT.

The chain couples TRBV6-5 to TRBJ2-3, with 11 bases that match TRBD2. This CDR3 comprises 14 residues. Germline loops: CDR1 MNHEY, CDR2 SVGAGI. The trim removed 6 bases at V and 3 bases at J, leaving 2 bases unmatched. CDR3 sequence (DNA): TGTGCCAGCAGACTAGCGGGAGCGACAGATACGCAGTATTTT. It translates to CASRLAGATDTQYF.

The chain couples TRBV19 to TRBJ2-1; TRBD1 matches at 8 bases. The trim removed 5 bases at V and 2 bases at J, leaving 5 bases unmatched. Germline V gene lookup returns CDR1 LNHDA and CDR2 SQIVND (reference sequence). The CDR3 loop spans 15 amino acids. The CDR3 protein is CASSPPTGAYNEQFF. In DNA form, the CDR3 reads TGTGCCAGTAGTCCTCCGACAGGGGCCTACAATGAGCAGTTCTTC.

The rearrangement joins TRBV3-1 (or the pseudogene TRBV3-2) to TRBJ2-7, with TRBD1 matching 10 bases. J lost 1 base, V lost 3 bases, and 6 bases had no gene match. This CDR3 is built from 16 residues. In germline, CDR1 is LGHDT, CDR2 YNNKEL (reference sequence). The CDR3 DNA reads as TGTGCCAGCAGCCATCGACAGGGGGCGGTTTCCTACGAGCAGTACTTC. This gives the protein CASSHRQGAVSYEQYF.

The J gene is TRBJ2-3, the V gene TRBV2, with 12 bases lining up with TRBD2. CDR3 length: 18 residues. The trim removed 7 bases at V and 0 bases at J, leaving 11 bases unmatched. The germline CDR1 and CDR2 sequences are SNHLY and FYNNEI. CDR3 region: CASIPRLAGGLSTDTQYF. CDR3 bases: TGTGCCAGCATTCCCCGCCTAGCGGGGGGGCTTAGCACAGATACGCAGTATTTT.

The chain combines TRBV9 with TRBJ2-5, with TRBD2 matching over 7 bases. The J segment lost 5 bases and the V segment lost 3 bases, leaving 13 bases of the junction unmatched. Germline lookup yields CDR1 SGDLS and CDR2 YYNGEE. CDR3 length equals 16 residues. CDR3 nucleotides: TGTGCCAGCAGCGCAACCCCCGCGGGGGTTCTCGAGACCCAGTACTTC. Protein product: CASSATPAGVLETQYF.

The chain joins TRBV3-1 (or the pseudogene TRBV3-2) to TRBJ2-2; TRBD2 aligns across 8 bases. The length of the CDR3 is 16 residues. The germline V gene has CDR1 LGHDT and CDR2 YNNKEL (reference sequence). V lost 4 bases and J lost 6; bases outside the gene matches: 10. The CDR3 DNA is TGTGCCAGCAGCCTAGGGACTAGAGAGATAGCCGGGGAGCTGTTTTTT. This sequence encodes CASSLGTREIAGELFF.